The 22 T cell receptor beta chains in this list originate from one sample, sequenced in a study of spatial heterogeneity in lung cancer. Time point described: sample taken at primary tumor resection. Sequencing of whole RNA from tumor, nontumor lung or frozen PBMC involved no sorting. TCRdb reprocessed the 5' RACE reads via MiXCR and lists one record per CDR3 protein. This table holds about 45,000 distinct CDR3 sequences, around 15% found once. Here the sequenced sample was PBMCs, taken at surgery. The receptor source for this set is a male donor with early-stage non-small cell lung cancer.

This clonotype occurred a few times. The chain links TRBV6-1 to TRBJ1-2; D gene unclear. V dropped 4 bases and J dropped 8 bases, with 17 bases sitting between them. Germline assignment: CDR1 MNHNS and CDR2 SASEGT. The CDR3 totals 14 residues. This chain's CDR3 is CASSVDPGEFGYTF. In DNA, the CDR3 is TGTGCCAGCAGTGTGGACCCCGGAGAATTCGGCTACACCTTC.

The V and J genes are TRBV6-5 and TRBJ1-4; no clear D. The CDR3 covers 14 residues. Per the germline V gene, CDR1 is MNHEY and CDR2 is SVGAGI. Deletions cut 9 bases from V and 8 bases from J, with 19 bases between. The CDR3: CASSPPGGGEKLFF. The CDR3 DNA reads as TGTGCCAGTTCCCCCCCCGGAGGAGGCGAAAAACTGTTTTTT.

The gene calls are TRBV27 and TRBJ2-7, with TRBD2 identical over 11 bases. Germline loops: CDR1 MNHEY, CDR2 SMNVEV (reference sequence). J was trimmed by 5 bases and V by 4 bases; bases with no gene match: 10. The CDR3 has 16 residues. The CDR3 here is CASSSPLRLAGNEQYF. The CDR3 region has the DNA TGTGCCAGCAGTTCTCCCCTCAGACTAGCGGGGAACGAGCAGTACTTC.

This clonotype has just a few counts. The chain recombines TRBV7-2 with TRBJ1-5; D is ambiguous. V lost 6 bases to trimming and J lost 5 bases, with 14 bases between them. The CDR3 extends over 14 amino acids. The germline gives CDR1 SGHTA, CDR2 FQGNSA. CDR3 DNA sequence: TGTGCCAGCAGTTCAATTAGCGGTTATCAGCCCCAGCATTTT. Protein product: CASSSISGYQPQHF. Complete variable domain (other parts from reference TRBV7-2 and TRBJ1-5): GAGVSQSPSNKVTEKGKDVELRCDPISGHTALYWYRQSLGQGLEFLIYFQGNSAPDKSGLPSDRFSAERTGGSVSTLTIQRTQQEDSAVYLCASSSISGYQPQHFGDGTRLSIL.

This clonotype was observed a few times. This sequence joins TRBV6-5 and TRBJ2-7, with D possibly matching TRBD1 (7 bases). Trimming pared 6 bases from V and 5 bases from J, leaving 23 bases between. The CDR3 is 16 residues long. The V gene's germline CDR1 is MNHEY and CDR2 SVGAGI. CDR3 loop: CASRVGLGQGDDEQYF. CDR3 sequence (DNA): TGTGCCAGCAGAGTGGGACTCGGGCAGGGGGATGACGAGCAGTACTTC.

This clonotype was seen only a few times. CDR3: CAISPTSFNEQFF. The CDR3 DNA follows: TGTGCCATCAGTCCGACTAGTTTCAATGAGCAGTTCTTC. The chain joins TRBV10-3 to TRBJ2-1; tentatively, D is TRBD2 (6 bases). Germline V lookup: CDR1 ENHRY, CDR2 SYGVKD. V was cut by 5 bases and J by 6 bases, with 11 bases left in between. CDR3 size: 13 residues.

Only a few counts were recorded for this clonotype. The rearrangement links TRBV4-1 to TRBJ1-2; no firm D call. Per germline, CDR1 MGHRA and CDR2 YSYEKL. Between the trimmed V and J ends, which lost 4 bases and 8 bases, there was a span of 20 bases. CDR3 length equals 15 residues. CDR3 bases: TGCGCCAGCAGCCTTGACCCCCAGGATCCTAGGGGCTACACCTTC. Protein: CASSLDPQDPRGYTF.

This clonotype was counted only a few times. This chain links TRBV28 with TRBJ1-5; TRBD1 agrees at 8 bases. The CDR3 totals 15 residues. The V segment lost 4 bases and the J segment 4 bases; nucleotides outside the gene matches: 6. The germline CDR1 and CDR2 sequences are MDHEN and SYDVKM. CDR3 protein: CASSSPDRVNQPQHF. In DNA form, the CDR3 reads TGTGCCAGCAGTTCCCCGGACAGGGTTAATCAGCCCCAGCATTTT.

V gene TRBV4-1 combines with J gene TRBJ2-7; TRBD1 matches 8 bases. The CDR3 totals 15 residues. V lost 0 bases, J lost 5 bases, and 6 bases stayed unmatched. Germline assignment: CDR1 MGHRA and CDR2 YSYEKL. This CDR3 reads CASSQEGRGRDEQYF. CDR3 in DNA: TGCGCCAGCAGCCAAGAGGGCAGGGGGCGCGACGAGCAGTACTTC.

The chain has TRBV7-9 and TRBJ2-3; weak D call: TRBD2 (5 bases). The CDR3 runs to 16 residues. V was shortened by 6 bases and J by 0 bases, with 16 bases between the two germline ends. CDR1 is SEHNR and CDR2 is FQNEAQ in the germline V gene (reference sequence). This chain's CDR3 is CASRLTPTGSTDTQYF. CDR3 nucleotides: TGTGCCAGCAGATTGACCCCTACGGGGAGCACAGATACGCAGTATTTT.

The chain employs TRBV29-1 and TRBJ2-1, with 8 positions matching TRBD2. The V and J ends lost 3 bases and 12 bases, in that order; junction bases with no gene match: 10. CDR1 and CDR2 from the germline V gene are SQVTM and ANQGSEA. The CDR3 runs 13 residues. This chain's CDR3 is CSVESSGALGQFF. DNA of the CDR3: TGCAGCGTTGAGAGTAGCGGGGCCCTTGGGCAGTTCTTC.

This clonotype appeared many times. The chain carries TRBV19 and TRBJ1-5; D gene uncertain. CDR1 is LNHDA, CDR2 SQIVND, per germline (reference sequence). V was cut by 7 bases and J by 2 bases, with 3 bases left in between. CDR3 length: 11 residues. This CDR3 is CASKGNQPQHF. The DNA of the CDR3 is TGTGCCAGTAAAGGCAATCAGCCCCAGCATTTT.

This chain connects TRBV24-1 to TRBJ1-5, with 10 bases fitting TRBD1. The germline gives CDR1 KGHDR, CDR2 SFDVKD. With V trimmed by 3 bases and J by 1 base, 5 bases remained unmatched. CDR3 length: 17 amino acids. CDR3 sequence (DNA): TGTGCCACCAGTGATGAGAGGACAGGGGGGAGCAATCAGCCCCAGCATTTT. It specifies CATSDERTGGSNQPQHF.

This clonotype has a count of ten or more. This chain links TRBV5-1 with TRBJ2-5; 8 nucleotides align to TRBD1. Trimming removed 3 bases from V and 2 bases from J; junction bases left unmatched: 3. This CDR3 contains 14 residues. The germline gives CDR1 SGHRS, CDR2 YFSETQ. The CDR3 loop reads CASSWGTGQETQYF. In DNA form, the CDR3 reads TGCGCCAGCAGCTGGGGGACAGGTCAAGAGACCCAGTACTTC.

This clonotype was picked up a small number of times. The genes are TRBV7-8 and TRBJ2-7; TRBD1 or TRBD2 may be the D gene (6 bases each). Trimming removed 6 bases from V and 9 bases from J, with 21 bases in between. CDR3 length: 14 amino acids. Germline values: CDR1 SGHVS, CDR2 FQNEAQ. Here the CDR3 reads CASSSNRASGVQYF. The CDR3 coding sequence is TGTGCCAGCAGTTCTAACAGGGCTTCGGGGGTGCAGTACTTC.

The J gene is TRBJ1-2, the V gene TRBV6-1; TRBD1 is a possible D gene (6 bases). CDR3 length: 15 amino acids. V was shortened by 1 base and J by 3 bases, with 12 bases between the two germline ends. Germline loops: CDR1 MNHNS, CDR2 SASEGT. Written as DNA, the CDR3 is TGTGCCAGCAGTGAAGAATTGGGGGCGCACTATGGCTACACCTTC. Translating it yields CASSEELGAHYGYTF.

The sample holds a few counts of this clonotype. The chain couples TRBV27 to TRBJ1-1; D may be TRBD1 (6 bases). From germline, CDR1 is MNHEY and CDR2 SMNVEV (reference sequence). Trimming removed 3 bases from V and 2 bases from J, with 10 bases in between. CDR3 length equals 14 residues. The CDR3 here is CASSFQGRNTEAFF. Written as DNA, the CDR3 is TGTGCCAGCAGTTTCCAGGGGCGAAACACTGAAGCTTTCTTT.

This clonotype occurred many times. The chain uses TRBV28 and TRBJ2-5; 9 bases fit TRBD1. CDR3 length equals 16 residues. In germline, CDR1 is MDHEN, CDR2 SYDVKM. V lost 3 bases and J lost 2; bases outside the gene matches: 7. CDR3 in amino acids: CASSLSTGGLQETQYF. The CDR3 DNA reads TGTGCCAGCAGTTTGTCTACAGGGGGCTTACAAGAGACCCAGTACTTC.

This clonotype showed up many times. The chain uses TRBV5-1 and TRBJ2-5, with D possibly TRBD1 on 5 matching bases. The ends were cut back, 0 bases at V and 5 bases at J, with 11 bases in the middle. The V gene's germline CDR1 is SGHRS and CDR2 YFSETQ. The CDR3 extends over 14 amino acids. The CDR3 sequence is CASSLVGADETQYF. The CDR3 DNA follows: TGCGCCAGCAGCTTGGTAGGGGCGGATGAGACCCAGTACTTC.

The chain links TRBV27 to TRBJ2-7; D is perhaps TRBD2 (6 bases). The CDR3 spans 13 residues. Germline V gives CDR1 MNHEY, CDR2 SMNVEV (reference sequence). Trimming pared 3 bases from V and 4 bases from J, leaving 10 bases between. The DNA of the CDR3 is TGTGCCAGCAGTTTCGTGGGGACTTACGAGCAGTACTTC. Translating gives CASSFVGTYEQYF.

This clonotype has at least ten counts. The chain uses TRBV12-3 or TRBV12-4 and TRBJ2-7; D remains ambiguous. The CDR3 length is 12 residues. Trimming cost V 4 bases and J 2 bases, with 6 bases left between them. CDR3: CASSSGPYEQYF. The DNA of the CDR3 is TGTGCCAGCAGTTCTGGACCCTACGAGCAGTACTTC.

The chain joins TRBV29-1 to TRBJ2-2; 7 nucleotides align to TRBD1. Germline loops: CDR1 SQVTM, CDR2 ANQGSEA. The CDR3 totals 14 residues. The V and J ends lost 7 bases and 4 bases, in that order; junction bases with no gene match: 9. The CDR3 is CSGDRVGSTGELFF. CDR3 coding DNA: TGCAGCGGTGACAGGGTTGGGAGCACCGGGGAGCTGTTTTTT.